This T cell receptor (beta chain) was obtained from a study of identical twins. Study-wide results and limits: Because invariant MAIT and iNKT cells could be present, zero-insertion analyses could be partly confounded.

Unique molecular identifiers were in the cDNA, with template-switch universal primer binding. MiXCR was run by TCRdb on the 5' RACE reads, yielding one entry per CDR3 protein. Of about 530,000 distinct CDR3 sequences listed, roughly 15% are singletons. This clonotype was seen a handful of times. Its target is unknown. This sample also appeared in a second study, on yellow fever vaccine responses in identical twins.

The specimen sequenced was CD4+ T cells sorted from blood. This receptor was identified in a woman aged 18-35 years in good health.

CDR3 nucleotide sequence: TGCGCCAGCCTAGGTGCAGGGGATTTTAACACCGGGGAGCTGTTTTTT. Protein product: CASLGAGDFNTGELFF. V gene TRBV5-1 combines with J gene TRBJ2-2; tentative D call: TRBD1 (6 bases). Germline loops: CDR1 SGHRS, CDR2 YFSETQ. This CDR3 has 16 residues. V lost 7 bases to trimming and J lost 2 bases, with 18 bases between them.